This T cell receptor beta chain was sequenced in a study of blood T cell repertoires in COVID-19. The wider study: Samples came from the United States, Italy and Spain, spanning acute and convalescent COVID-19.

As handled by the study authors: Estimated nucleated cell counts came from reference gene primer amplification. TCRdb's copy holds only in-frame clones and misses some; the assay was immunoSEQ multiplex PCR. V, J and clone size were drawn from that table, and D and trimming were deduced from the DNA. The data show approximately 120,000 clones, around 76% seen once. The V gene's germline CDR1 is WSHSY and CDR2 SAAADI. The V gene end was trimmed by 6 bases and the J gene end by 6 bases; junction bases not matched to a gene: 7. CDR3 length: 16 amino acids. This clonotype was sampled from a man older than 75 with COVID-19, enrolled during active disease. This chain links TRBV10-2 with TRBJ2-1, with 14 bases identical to TRBD2. Sequencing was carried out using peripheral blood. For the CDR3, the DNA is TGCGCCAGCAGAAAAGGACTAGCGGGAGGAGGCAATGAGCAGTTCTTC. Its translation is CASRKGLAGGGNEQFF.